The entry below gives a single T cell receptor (beta chain) sequence along with its context. These data are taken from a study of blood T cell repertoires in COVID-19. Profiling relied on immunoSEQ multiplex PCR, and the TCRdb table lists in-frame clones only, not all of them. In the table there are roughly 140,000 clones, around 81% of which are singletons. The receptor comes from a human donor in a cohort sampled during active COVID-19. The sequencing sample was made of peripheral blood.

The CDR3 here is CASSLEGRGRLSGYTF. CDR3 bases: TGTGCCAGCAGCTTAGAGGGCAGGGGGCGTCTTAGTGGCTACACCTTC. This sequence joins TRBV7-2 and TRBJ1-2; 8 nucleotides match TRBD1. The ends lost 1 base at V and 7 bases at J; junction bases unmatched: 11. This CDR3 comprises 16 residues. CDR1 and CDR2 from the germline V gene are SGHTA and FQGNSA.